A selection of T cell receptor beta chains follows, all from one sample in a study of a mutant IDH1 vaccine in newly diagnosed glioma. The repertoire was sequenced with immunoSEQ multiplex PCR; TCRdb's copy has only in-frame clones and lacks some. The sample includes 35,000 to 40,000 clones, 60% to 80% of them seen just once. Sequences were derived from PBMCs, sampled from a glioma patient treated with radiotherapy, temozolomide or both. These receptors were collected from a middle-aged man with glioma. Some clones in this sample may be carry-over from other donors' samples. Each CDR3 is given with its conserved first and last residue. D genes are given only for firm matches. A clone size is listed for some rows: how often the clone was seen (once, few, many), or a class if it is expanded.

j_call: TRBJ1-2; clone_size: -; d_call: -; v_call: TRBV4-2; cdr3_aa: CASSQDGVYGYTF; cdr3_nt: TGTGCCAGCAGCCAAGATGGAGTTTATGGCTACACCTTC
j_call: TRBJ2-7; clone_size: once; d_call: -; v_call: TRBV7-9; cdr3_aa: CASSLGAGNEQYF; cdr3_nt: TGTGCCAGCAGCTTAGGCGCAGGGAACGAGCAGTACTTC
j_call: TRBJ1-2; clone_size: -; d_call: -; v_call: TRBV9; cdr3_aa: CASSVDRQNYGYTF; cdr3_nt: TGTGCCAGCAGCGTAGATAGGCAGAACTATGGCTACACCTTC
j_call: TRBJ1-1; clone_size: once; d_call: TRBD1; v_call: TRBV6-5; cdr3_aa: CASSWDSEFAEAFF; cdr3_nt: TGTGCCAGCAGCTGGGACAGTGAGTTTGCTGAAGCTTTCTTT
j_call: TRBJ1-1; clone_size: -; d_call: -; v_call: TRBV5-4; cdr3_aa: CASSPRGNTEAFF; cdr3_nt: TGTGCCAGCAGCCCCAGGGGGAACACTGAAGCTTTCTTT
j_call: TRBJ1-6; clone_size: -; d_call: -; v_call: TRBV2; cdr3_aa: CASRTEFGYNSPLHF; cdr3_nt: TGTGCCAGCCGCACAGAATTCGGGTATAATTCACCCCTCCACTTT
j_call: TRBJ2-2; clone_size: -; d_call: -; v_call: TRBV5-1; cdr3_aa: CASSRWSTGERTGELFF; cdr3_nt: TGCGCCAGCAGCCGTTGGTCGACAGGCGAAAGGACCGGGGAGCTGTTTTTT
j_call: TRBJ1-2; clone_size: -; d_call: -; v_call: TRBV30; cdr3_aa: CAWSLGASDSYTF; cdr3_nt: TGTGCCTGGAGCCTTGGTGCTTCGGATAGCTACACCTTC
j_call: TRBJ1-4; clone_size: medium-sized; d_call: -; v_call: TRBV30; cdr3_aa: CAWSKTVNEKLFF; cdr3_nt: TGTGCCTGGAGTAAGACGGTGAATGAAAAACTGTTTTTT
j_call: TRBJ1-1; clone_size: -; d_call: -; v_call: TRBV6-1; cdr3_aa: CASTPYYTGPEAFF; cdr3_nt: TGTGCCAGCACCCCTTATTATACAGGGCCTGAAGCTTTCTTT
j_call: TRBJ1-1; clone_size: few; d_call: -; v_call: TRBV5-1; cdr3_aa: CASSLGHRVNTEAFF; cdr3_nt: TGCGCCAGCAGCTTGGGACACAGGGTGAACACTGAAGCTTTCTTT
j_call: TRBJ1-6; clone_size: -; d_call: -; v_call: TRBV4-1; cdr3_aa: CASSQVLSTGPDYNSPLHF; cdr3_nt: TGCGCCAGCAGCCAAGTCCTCTCTACAGGGCCAGATTATAATTCACCCCTCCACTTT
j_call: TRBJ2-7; clone_size: once; d_call: TRBD1; v_call: TRBV14; cdr3_aa: CASSQALRGHYEQYF; cdr3_nt: TGTGCCAGCAGCCAAGCCCTCAGGGGGCACTACGAGCAGTACTTC
j_call: TRBJ1-1; clone_size: few; d_call: -; v_call: TRBV7-2; cdr3_aa: CASSWDLNTEAFF; cdr3_nt: TGTGCCAGCAGTTGGGACCTGAACACTGAAGCTTTCTTT
j_call: TRBJ1-4; clone_size: -; d_call: -; v_call: TRBV5-1; cdr3_aa: CASSSDSTNEKLFF; cdr3_nt: TGCGCCAGCAGCTCGGACAGTACTAATGAAAAACTGTTTTTT
j_call: TRBJ2-2; clone_size: -; d_call: TRBD1; v_call: TRBV7-9; cdr3_aa: CASSGLGQGFDGELFF; cdr3_nt: TGTGCCAGCAGCGGGTTGGGACAGGGCTTCGACGGGGAGCTGTTTTTT
j_call: TRBJ2-1; clone_size: -; d_call: TRBD1; v_call: TRBV5-5; cdr3_aa: CASSFRTGDNNEQFF; cdr3_nt: TGTGCCAGCAGCTTTAGGACAGGGGACAACAATGAGCAGTTCTTC
j_call: TRBJ1-2; clone_size: -; d_call: -; v_call: TRBV19; cdr3_aa: CASSSAGTGNYGYTF; cdr3_nt: TGTGCCAGTAGTTCCGCCGGGACGGGGAACTATGGCTACACCTTC
j_call: TRBJ2-1; clone_size: -; d_call: -; v_call: TRBV29-1; cdr3_aa: CSARGDGENEQFF; cdr3_nt: TGCAGCGCCCGCGGTGATGGGGAGAATGAGCAGTTCTTC
j_call: TRBJ1-1; clone_size: -; d_call: TRBD1; v_call: TRBV29-1; cdr3_aa: CSVGQGGVVTEAFF; cdr3_nt: TGCAGCGTTGGACAGGGCGGGGTGGTCACTGAAGCTTTCTTT
j_call: TRBJ1-2; clone_size: -; d_call: -; v_call: TRBV5-4; cdr3_aa: CASSVDTTNYGYTF; cdr3_nt: TGTGCCAGCAGCGTCGACACAACTAACTATGGCTACACCTTC
j_call: TRBJ2-7; clone_size: -; d_call: TRBD1; v_call: TRBV30; cdr3_aa: CAWTGQGNSEQYF; cdr3_nt: TGTGCCTGGACTGGACAGGGGAACAGCGAGCAGTACTTC
j_call: TRBJ2-3; clone_size: few; d_call: -; v_call: TRBV9; cdr3_aa: CASSVAVAGTSTDTQYF; cdr3_nt: TGTGCCAGCAGCGTAGCAGTCGCGGGGACTAGCACAGATACGCAGTATTTT
j_call: TRBJ1-1; clone_size: -; d_call: TRBD1; v_call: TRBV2; cdr3_aa: CARSPDRGSTEAFF; cdr3_nt: TGTGCCAGGAGTCCCGACAGGGGGTCCACTGAAGCTTTCTTT
j_call: TRBJ1-5; clone_size: -; d_call: -; v_call: TRBV19; cdr3_aa: CASSIDRGSNQPQHF; cdr3_nt: TGTGCCAGTAGTATAGATCGGGGCTCCAATCAGCCCCAGCATTTT
j_call: TRBJ1-6; clone_size: -; d_call: -; v_call: TRBV5-8; cdr3_aa: CASSAGPNSPLHF; cdr3_nt: TGTGCCAGCAGCGCAGGACCAAATTCACCCCTCCACTTT
j_call: TRBJ1-1; clone_size: few; d_call: -; v_call: TRBV28; cdr3_aa: CASDELGSLNTEAFF; cdr3_nt: TGTGCCAGCGACGAATTGGGGTCCCTGAACACTGAAGCTTTCTTT
j_call: TRBJ2-2; clone_size: -; d_call: -; v_call: TRBV19; cdr3_aa: CASSTLTSGELFF; cdr3_nt: TGTGCCAGTAGTACTCTAACTTCCGGGGAGCTGTTTTTT
j_call: TRBJ1-2; clone_size: few; d_call: TRBD1; v_call: TRBV19; cdr3_aa: CASSPPGQGDLYGYTF; cdr3_nt: TGTGCCAGTAGTCCCCCGGGACAGGGGGACCTCTATGGCTACACCTTC
j_call: TRBJ1-3; clone_size: -; d_call: TRBD1; v_call: TRBV10-3; cdr3_aa: CAISPAGTARNTIYF; cdr3_nt: TGTGCCATCAGCCCTGCCGGGACAGCAAGAAACACCATATATTTT
j_call: TRBJ1-2; clone_size: -; d_call: -; v_call: TRBV10-3; cdr3_aa: CAISSITGLDGYTF; cdr3_nt: TGTGCCATCAGTAGTATCACGGGTCTCGATGGCTACACCTTC
j_call: TRBJ2-5; clone_size: -; d_call: TRBD2; v_call: TRBV2; cdr3_aa: CASSNGGDSQETQYF; cdr3_nt: TGTGCCAGCAGTAACGGGGGGGACTCACAAGAGACCCAGTACTTC